This T cell receptor (beta chain) originates from a study of blood T cell repertoires in COVID-19. Across the study: Acute and convalescent COVID-19 specimens originated in the United States, Italy and Spain. PBMCs, B-cell-depleted T cells, or T cells provided the cDNA or gDNA that made up the material.

Per the study methods: Estimated nucleated cell counts came from reference gene primer amplification. Using immunoSEQ multiplex PCR, the repertoire was profiled, and TCRdb retains in-frame clones only, with some absent. Clonal size and the V and J genes are those of that table, whereas D and trimming came from the DNA. The sample records 95,000 to 150,000 clones, 60% to 85% being singletons. This CDR3 has 15 residues. Germline CDR1 is SEHNR and CDR2 is FQNEAQ (reference sequence). Trimming at V came to 2 bases and at J to 9 bases, leaving 7 bases not matched to a gene. J is TRBJ1-6 and V is TRBV7-9, with TRBD1 identical over 7 bases. The receptor comes from a human donor with acute or convalescent COVID-19. The donor label of this sample is uncertain. The sequencing input was peripheral blood. This chain's CDR3 is CASSLSGTVGSPLHF. For the CDR3, the DNA is TGTGCCAGCAGCTTATCCGGGACAGTAGGTTCACCCCTCCACTTT.